This T cell receptor beta chain was obtained from a study of blood T cell repertoires in COVID-19. About the research overall: Acute and convalescent COVID-19 samples came from the United States, Italy and Spain. Sample material is recorded as cDNA or gDNA derived from T cells, B-cell-depleted T cells, or PBMCs.

Methods used by the authors: Estimation of nucleated cell counts relied on the amplification of reference gene primers. Using immunoSEQ multiplex PCR, the repertoire was profiled, and TCRdb retains in-frame clones only, with some absent. V and J calls and clone size are copied from that table; D and trimming were computed from the DNA. This sample yields roughly 100,000 clones, of which roughly 90% are seen a single time; 6% belongs to the top ten. By share, this clone counts as medium-sized (0.01 to 0.1%). With 2 bases clipped from V and 6 bases from J, the junction kept 3 bases outside the gene matches. The CDR3 totals 14 residues. The germline gives CDR1 LGHNA, CDR2 YSLEER.

Input material: peripheral blood. The chain recombines TRBV4-3 with TRBJ2-1, with TRBD2 matching over 8 bases. The TCR comes from a human donor in a cohort sampled during active COVID-19. The CDR3 here is CASSQNSGINEQFF. The CDR3 DNA reads as TGCGCCAGCAGCCAAAATAGCGGGATCAATGAGCAGTTCTTC.